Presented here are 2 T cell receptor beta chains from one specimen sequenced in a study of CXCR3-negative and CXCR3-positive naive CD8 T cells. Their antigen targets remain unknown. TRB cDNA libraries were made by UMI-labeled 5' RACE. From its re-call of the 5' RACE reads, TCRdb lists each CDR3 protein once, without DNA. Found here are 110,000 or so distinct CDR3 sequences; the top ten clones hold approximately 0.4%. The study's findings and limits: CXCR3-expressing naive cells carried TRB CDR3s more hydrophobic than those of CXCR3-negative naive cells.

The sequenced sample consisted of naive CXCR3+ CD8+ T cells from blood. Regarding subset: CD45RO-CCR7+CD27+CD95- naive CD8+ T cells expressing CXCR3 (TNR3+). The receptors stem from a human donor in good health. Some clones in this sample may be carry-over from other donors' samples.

CDR3: CASSFVAGYNEQFF. This chain connects TRBV28 to TRBJ2-1. The CDR3 spans 14 residues. The germline V gene has CDR1 MDHEN and CDR2 SYDVKM. Filled out from reference TRBV28 and TRBJ2-1, the complete variable domain reads DVKVTQSSRYLVKRTGEKVFLECVQDMDHENMFWYRQDPGLGLRLIYFSYDVKMKEKGDIPEGYSVSREKKERFSLILESASTNQTSMYLCASSFVAGYNEQFFGPGTRLTVL.

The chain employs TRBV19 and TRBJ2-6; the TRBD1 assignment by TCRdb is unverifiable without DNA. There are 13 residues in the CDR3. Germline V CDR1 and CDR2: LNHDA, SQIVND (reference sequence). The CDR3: CATRGRGANVLTF.